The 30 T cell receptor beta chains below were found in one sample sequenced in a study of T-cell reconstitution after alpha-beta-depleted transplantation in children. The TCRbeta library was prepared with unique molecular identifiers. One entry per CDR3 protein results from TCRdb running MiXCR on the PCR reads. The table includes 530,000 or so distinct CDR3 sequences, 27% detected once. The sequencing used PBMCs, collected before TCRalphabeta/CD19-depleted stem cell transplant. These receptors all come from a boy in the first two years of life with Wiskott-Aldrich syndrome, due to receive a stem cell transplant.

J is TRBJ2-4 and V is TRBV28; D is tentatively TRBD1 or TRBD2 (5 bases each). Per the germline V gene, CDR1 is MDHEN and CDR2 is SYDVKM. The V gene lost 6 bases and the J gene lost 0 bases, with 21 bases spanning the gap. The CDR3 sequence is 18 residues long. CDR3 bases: TGTGCCAGCAGCATAGGGGTTTCGGGAAGCGTAGCCAAAAACATTCAGTACTTC. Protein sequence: CASSIGVSGSVAKNIQYF.

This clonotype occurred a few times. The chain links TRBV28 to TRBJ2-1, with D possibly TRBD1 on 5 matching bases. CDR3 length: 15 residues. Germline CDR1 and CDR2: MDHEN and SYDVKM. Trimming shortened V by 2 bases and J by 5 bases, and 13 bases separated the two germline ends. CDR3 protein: CASSLPRRGNNEQFF. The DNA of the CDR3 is TGTGCCAGCAGTTTACCCAGAAGGGGAAACAATGAGCAGTTCTTC.

The CDR3 DNA reads TGCGCCAGCAGCTTAAGATTAGGGAGCACAGATACGCAGTATTTT. Translating it yields CASSLRLGSTDTQYF. This rearrangement joins TRBV5-1 to TRBJ2-3; no firm D call. The CDR3 is made up of 15 amino acids. Germline lookup yields CDR1 SGHRS and CDR2 YFSETQ. The V end was cut by 2 bases, the J end by 0 bases, with 10 bases between.

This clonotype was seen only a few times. CDR3 amino acids: CASSPLLQGTQYF. The CDR3 DNA follows: TGCGCCAGCAGCCCTCTCCTACAGGGTACGCAGTATTTT. The chain uses TRBV5-1 and TRBJ2-3, with D maybe TRBD1 (6 bases). Germline lookup yields CDR1 SGHRS and CDR2 YFSETQ. Trimming took off 4 bases at V and 8 bases at J, with 14 bases between the two ends. CDR3 length: 13 amino acids.

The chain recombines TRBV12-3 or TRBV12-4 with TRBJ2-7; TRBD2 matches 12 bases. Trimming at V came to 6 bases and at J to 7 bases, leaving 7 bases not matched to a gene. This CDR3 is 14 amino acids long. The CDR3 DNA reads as TGTGCCAGCAGCCTAGCGGGAGGGCCTTGGGAGCAGTACTTC. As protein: CASSLAGGPWEQYF.

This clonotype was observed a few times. The CDR3: CASRLTGGGETQYF. CDR3 sequence (DNA): TGTGCCAGCAGGCTTACAGGGGGAGGGGAGACCCAGTACTTC. This rearrangement joins TRBV12-3 or TRBV12-4 to TRBJ2-5; D might be TRBD1 (8 bases). Between the trimmed V and J ends, which lost 6 bases and 5 bases, there was a span of 16 bases. The CDR3 runs to 14 residues.

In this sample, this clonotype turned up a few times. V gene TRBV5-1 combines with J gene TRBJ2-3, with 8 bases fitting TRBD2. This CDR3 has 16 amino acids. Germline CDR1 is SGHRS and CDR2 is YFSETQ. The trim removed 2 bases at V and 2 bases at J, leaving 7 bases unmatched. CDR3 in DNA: TGCGCCAGCAGCTTTCAACTAGCGGACTTCACAGATACGCAGTATTTT. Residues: CASSFQLADFTDTQYF.

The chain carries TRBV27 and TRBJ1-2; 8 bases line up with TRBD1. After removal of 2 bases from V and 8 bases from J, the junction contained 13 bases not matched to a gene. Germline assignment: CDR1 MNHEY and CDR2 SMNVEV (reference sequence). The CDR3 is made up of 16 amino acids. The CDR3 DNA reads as TGTGCCAGCAGTTTAAATCCCGGACAGGGAGTTCGGGGCTACACCTTC. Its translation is CASSLNPGQGVRGYTF.

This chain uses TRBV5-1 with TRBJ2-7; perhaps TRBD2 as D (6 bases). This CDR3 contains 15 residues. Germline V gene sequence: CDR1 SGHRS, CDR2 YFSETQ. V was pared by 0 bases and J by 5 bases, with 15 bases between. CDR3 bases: TGCGCCAGCAGCTTGGGGGGGGAAGGGTACAACGAGCAGTACTTC. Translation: CASSLGGEGYNEQYF.

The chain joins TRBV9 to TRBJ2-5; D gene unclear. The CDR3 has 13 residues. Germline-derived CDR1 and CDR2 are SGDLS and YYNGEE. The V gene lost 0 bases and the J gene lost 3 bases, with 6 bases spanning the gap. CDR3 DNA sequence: TGTGCCAGCAGCGTAGGGCTAGAAGAGACCCAGTACTTC. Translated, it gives CASSVGLEETQYF. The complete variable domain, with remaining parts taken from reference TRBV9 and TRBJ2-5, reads DSGVTQTPKHLITATGQRVTLRCSPRSGDLSVYWYQQSLDQGLQFLIQYYNGEERAKGNILERFSAQQFPDLHSELNLSSLELGDSALYFCASSVGLEETQYFGPGTRLLVL.

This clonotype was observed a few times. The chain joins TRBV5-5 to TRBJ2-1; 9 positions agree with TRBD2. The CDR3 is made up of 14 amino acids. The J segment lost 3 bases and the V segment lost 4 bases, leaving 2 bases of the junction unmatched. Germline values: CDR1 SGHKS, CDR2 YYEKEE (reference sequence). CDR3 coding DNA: TGTGCCAGCAGCAGGACTAGCGACTACAATGAGCAGTTCTTC. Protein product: CASSRTSDYNEQFF.

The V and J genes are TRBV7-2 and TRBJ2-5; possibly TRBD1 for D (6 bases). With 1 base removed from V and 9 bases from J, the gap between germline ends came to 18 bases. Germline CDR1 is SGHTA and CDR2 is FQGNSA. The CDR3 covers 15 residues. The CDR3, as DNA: TGTGCCAGCAGCTTAGGACAGGCTTTTACTAAGGCCCAGTACTTC. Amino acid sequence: CASSLGQAFTKAQYF.

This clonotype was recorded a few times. CDR3 sequence reads: CSATGLAGSYNEQFF. CDR3 in DNA: TGCAGTGCAACGGGACTAGCGGGATCCTACAATGAGCAGTTCTTC. The J gene is TRBJ2-1, the V gene TRBV20-1; 13 nucleotides align to TRBD2. This CDR3 spans 15 amino acids. The germline V gene has CDR1 DFQATT and CDR2 SNEGSKA (reference sequence). Unmatched junction bases numbered 3, after V lost 6 bases and J lost 1 base.

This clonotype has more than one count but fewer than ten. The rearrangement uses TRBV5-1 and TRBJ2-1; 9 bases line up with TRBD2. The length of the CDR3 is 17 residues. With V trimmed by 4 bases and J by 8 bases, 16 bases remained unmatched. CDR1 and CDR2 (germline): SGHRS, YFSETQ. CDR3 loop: CASSPNSGRSGDDEQFF. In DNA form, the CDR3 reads TGCGCCAGCAGCCCTAATAGCGGGAGAAGTGGCGACGATGAGCAGTTCTTC.

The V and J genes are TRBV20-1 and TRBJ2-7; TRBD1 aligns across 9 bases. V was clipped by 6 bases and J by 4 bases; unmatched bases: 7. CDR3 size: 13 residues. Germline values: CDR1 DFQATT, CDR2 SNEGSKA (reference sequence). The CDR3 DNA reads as TGCAGTGCAAAAACAGGGGGCGGGTACGAGCAGTACTTC. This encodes CSAKTGGGYEQYF.

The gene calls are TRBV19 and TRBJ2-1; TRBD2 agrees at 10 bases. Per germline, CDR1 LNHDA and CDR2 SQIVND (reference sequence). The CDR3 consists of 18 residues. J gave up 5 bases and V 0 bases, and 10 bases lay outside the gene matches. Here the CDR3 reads CASSIERLAGVSNNEQFF. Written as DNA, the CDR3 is TGTGCCAGTAGTATAGAGAGGCTAGCGGGAGTTTCCAACAATGAGCAGTTCTTC. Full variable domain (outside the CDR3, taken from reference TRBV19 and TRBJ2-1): DGGITQSPKYLFRKEGQNVTLSCEQNLNHDAMYWYRQDPGQGLRLIYYSQIVNDFQKGDIAEGYSVSREKKESFPLTVTSAQKNPTAFYLCASSIERLAGVSNNEQFFGPGTRLTVL.

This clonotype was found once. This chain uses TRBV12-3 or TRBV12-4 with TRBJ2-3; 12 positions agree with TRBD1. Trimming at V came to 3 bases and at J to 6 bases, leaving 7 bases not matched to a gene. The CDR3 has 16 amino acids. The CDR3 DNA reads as TGTGCCAGCAGTTTCTCCGGGACAGGGGGCTTGGATACGCAGTATTTT. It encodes CASSFSGTGGLDTQYF.

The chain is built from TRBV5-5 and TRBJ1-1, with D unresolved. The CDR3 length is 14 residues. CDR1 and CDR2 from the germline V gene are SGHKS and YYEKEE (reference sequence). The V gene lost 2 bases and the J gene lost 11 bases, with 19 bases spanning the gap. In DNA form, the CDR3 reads TGTGCCAGCAGCTTCCCCGGGCTGGGAGAAAGGGCTTTCTTT. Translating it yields CASSFPGLGERAFF.

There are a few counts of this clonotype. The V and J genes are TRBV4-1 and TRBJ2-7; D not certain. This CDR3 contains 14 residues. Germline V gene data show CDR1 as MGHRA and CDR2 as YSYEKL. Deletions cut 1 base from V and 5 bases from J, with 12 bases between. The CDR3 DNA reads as TGCGCCAGCAGCCAAGTTGGGCTAATTAACGAGCAGTACTTC. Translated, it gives CASSQVGLINEQYF.

CDR3 in amino acids: CASSPRGTTYNEQFF. CDR3 DNA sequence: TGTGCCAGCAGTCCCCGGGGGACCACCTACAATGAGCAGTTCTTC. The chain recombines TRBV12-3 or TRBV12-4 with TRBJ2-1; the D gene is possibly TRBD2 (6 bases). The V end lost 5 bases, the J end lost 2 bases, and 13 bases lay between the germline ends. The CDR3 runs 15 residues.

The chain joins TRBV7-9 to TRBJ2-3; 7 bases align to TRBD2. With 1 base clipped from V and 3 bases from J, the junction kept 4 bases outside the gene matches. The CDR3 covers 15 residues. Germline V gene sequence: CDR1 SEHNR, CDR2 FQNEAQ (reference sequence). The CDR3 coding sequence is TGTGCCAGCAGCTTAGGTTCTAGCGGAACAGATACGCAGTATTTT. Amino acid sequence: CASSLGSSGTDTQYF.

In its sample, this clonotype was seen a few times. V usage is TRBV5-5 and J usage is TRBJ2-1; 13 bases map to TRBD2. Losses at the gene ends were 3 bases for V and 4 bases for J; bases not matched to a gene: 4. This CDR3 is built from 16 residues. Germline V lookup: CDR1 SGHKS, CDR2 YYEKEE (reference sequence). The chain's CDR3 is CASSSMGLAGYNEQFF. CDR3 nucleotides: TGTGCCAGCAGCTCTATGGGACTAGCGGGATACAATGAGCAGTTCTTC.

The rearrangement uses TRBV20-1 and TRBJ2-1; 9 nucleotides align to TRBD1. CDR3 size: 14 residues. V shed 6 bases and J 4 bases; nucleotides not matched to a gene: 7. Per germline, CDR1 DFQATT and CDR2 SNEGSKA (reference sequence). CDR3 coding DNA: TGCAGTGCCATTCCGGACAGGGGATACAATGAGCAGTTCTTC. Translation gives CSAIPDRGYNEQFF.

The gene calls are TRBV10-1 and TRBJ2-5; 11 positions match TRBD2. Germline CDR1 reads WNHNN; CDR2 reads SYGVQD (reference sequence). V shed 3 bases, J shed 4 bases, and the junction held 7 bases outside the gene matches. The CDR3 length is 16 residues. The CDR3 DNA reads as TGCGCCAGCAGTGATGTACGGACTAGCGGGCTAGAGACCCAGTACTTC. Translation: CASSDVRTSGLETQYF.

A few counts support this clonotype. In nucleotides, the CDR3 is TGCAGTGCTAGTCCGGCGGGAGATCAATACGAGCAGTACTTC. This translates into CSASPAGDQYEQYF. This chain joins TRBV20-1 and TRBJ2-7; 7 bases match TRBD2. Germline trimming cut 3 bases from V and 4 bases from J; bases unmatched to any gene: 9. CDR1 and CDR2 (germline): DFQATT, SNEGSKA (reference sequence). The CDR3 has 14 amino acids.

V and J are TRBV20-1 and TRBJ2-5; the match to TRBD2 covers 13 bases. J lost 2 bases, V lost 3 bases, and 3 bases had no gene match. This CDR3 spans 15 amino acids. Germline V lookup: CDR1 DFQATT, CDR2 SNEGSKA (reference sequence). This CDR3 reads CSARGLAGIQETQYF. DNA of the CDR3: TGCAGTGCTAGGGGACTAGCGGGAATACAAGAGACCCAGTACTTC.

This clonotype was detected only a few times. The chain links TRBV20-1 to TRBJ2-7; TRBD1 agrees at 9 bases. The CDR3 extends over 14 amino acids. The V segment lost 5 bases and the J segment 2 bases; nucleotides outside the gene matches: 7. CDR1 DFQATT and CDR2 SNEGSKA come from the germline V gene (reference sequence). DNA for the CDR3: TGCAGTGCTTATAAGGGGACAGGGACCTACGAGCAGTACTTC. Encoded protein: CSAYKGTGTYEQYF.

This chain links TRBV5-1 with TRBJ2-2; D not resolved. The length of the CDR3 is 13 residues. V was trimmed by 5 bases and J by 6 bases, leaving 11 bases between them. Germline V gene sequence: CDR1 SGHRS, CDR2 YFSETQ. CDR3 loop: CASSRDFPGELFF. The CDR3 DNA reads TGCGCCAGCAGTCGCGATTTCCCCGGGGAGCTGTTTTTT.

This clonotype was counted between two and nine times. CDR3 nucleotides: TGTGCCAGCAGCCCTAGGGGCGTGGGGGTCTGGTTGACGACCCAGTACTTC. Its translation is CASSPRGVGVWLTTQYF. The chain uses TRBV11-2 and TRBJ2-5; tentatively, D is TRBD1 or TRBD2 (5 bases each). Germline V gene sequence: CDR1 SGHAT, CDR2 FQNNGV. CDR3 length: 17 residues. With 5 bases removed from V and 7 bases from J, the gap between germline ends came to 26 bases.

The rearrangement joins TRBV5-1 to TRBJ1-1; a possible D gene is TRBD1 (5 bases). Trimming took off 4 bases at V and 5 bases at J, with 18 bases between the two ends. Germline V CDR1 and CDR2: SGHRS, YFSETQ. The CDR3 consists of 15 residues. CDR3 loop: CASSPLPGPGTEAFF. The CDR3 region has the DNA TGCGCCAGCAGCCCCCTTCCAGGGCCGGGGACTGAAGCTTTCTTT.